Listed below are T cell receptor beta chains from one sample, sequenced in a study of OX40 agonist ivuxolimab in advanced cancers. Libraries were prepared by immunoSEQ multiplex PCR; TCRdb keeps only in-frame clonotypes and omits some of them. Altogether 70,000 or so clones are present, 88% being singletons, with the ten largest covering 0.78%. This specimen was CD4+ or CD8+ T cells sorted from blood, taken in a trial of the OX40 agonist ivuxolimab. These receptors all come from an adult with an advanced solid tumor such as melanoma, head and neck, liver or kidney cancer. The CDR3 runs from the conserved cysteine through the conserved F or W. The D gene is left open where the match is weak. The size field is filled for only some rows; it gives once, few, many or a size class.

size,V,J,D,DNA,CDR3
.,TRBV19,TRBJ1-5,.,TGTGCCAGTAGTATACAGGGTAAGGATCAGCCCCAGCATTTT,CASSIQGKDQPQHF
.,TRBV5-1,TRBJ1-1,.,TGCGCCAGCAGCGGCGGGACGGTTAACACTGAAGCTTTCTTT,CASSGGTVNTEAFF
.,TRBV30,TRBJ1-1,.,TGTGCCTGGAGTGTTGGGTTATTTCTGCCTACTGAAGCTTTCTTT,CAWSVGLFLPTEAFF
.,TRBV5-4,TRBJ2-6,TRBD1,TGTGCCAGCAGCCCAGGGGGTTCTGGGGCCAACGTCCTGACTTTC,CASSPGGSGANVLTF
.,TRBV5-6,TRBJ2-7,.,TGTGCCAGCACCCGAACGGGGTACGAGCAGTACTTC,CASTRTGYEQYF
.,TRBV9,TRBJ2-2,TRBD1,TGTGCCAGCAGCCCATTGGGGACAGGTAACACCGGGGAGCTGTTTTTT,CASSPLGTGNTGELFF
once,TRBV9,TRBJ1-5,.,TGTGCCAGCAGCGTCGGCGTAAATCAGCCCCAGCATTTT,CASSVGVNQPQHF
.,TRBV28,TRBJ1-2,.,TGTGCCAGCAGTTTACCCACCGTAGGATACTATGGCTACACCTTC,CASSLPTVGYYGYTF
once,TRBV5-1,TRBJ2-2,TRBD1,TGCGCCAGCAGCCCCGGGGACAGGACCACCGGGGAGCTGTTTTTT,CASSPGDRTTGELFF
.,TRBV6-1,TRBJ1-5,.,TGTGCCAGCAGTGAACAGAGAGCAATCAAGCCCCAGCATTTT,CASSEQRAIKPQHF
few,TRBV19,TRBJ1-5,TRBD1,TGTGCCAGTAGGGGACAGGGAGGCCCTCAGCCCCAGCATTTT,CASRGQGGPQPQHF
.,TRBV5-1,TRBJ2-5,.,TGCGCCAGCAGCTTGGTGGGTCCTTGGGAGACCCAGTACTTC,CASSLVGPWETQYF
.,TRBV28,TRBJ1-1,.,TGTGCCAGCAGTCGCTCCCCGGGCACTGAAGCTTTCTTT,CASSRSPGTEAFF
.,TRBV30,TRBJ2-1,TRBD2,TGTGCCTGGAGTTCGTCGTATACTAGCGGAAACAATGAGCAGTTCTTC,CAWSSSYTSGNNEQFF
.,TRBV19,TRBJ2-4,.,TGTGCCAGTAGTATAGCACGACTGCGGGGAGCCAAAAACATTCAGTACTTC,CASSIARLRGAKNIQYF
.,TRBV5-4,TRBJ1-1,.,TGTGCCAGCAGCCAGGACACTGAAGCTTTCTTT,CASSQDTEAFF
once,TRBV11-3,TRBJ2-1,.,TGTGCCAGCAGCCAGGGGGGGGCCTACAATGAGCAGTTCTTC,CASSQGGAYNEQFF
.,TRBV5-1,TRBJ2-5,TRBD1,TGCGCCAGCAGCTTGGGTAGCAGGGGGCAAGAGACCCAGTACTTC,CASSLGSRGQETQYF
.,TRBV7-9,TRBJ2-7,TRBD2,TGTGCCAGCAGCTTACATGGGACTAACTACGAGCAGTACTTC,CASSLHGTNYEQYF
.,TRBV5-6,TRBJ2-2,.,TGTGCCAGCAGCTTGGGGCGACTCACCGGGGAGCTGTTTTTT,CASSLGRLTGELFF
.,TRBV30,TRBJ2-3,.,TGTGCCTGGACCCGATCGGAGACAGATACGCAGTATTTT,CAWTRSETDTQYF
.,TRBV5-1,TRBJ2-7,TRBD1,TGCGCCAGCAGCCTGACAGGGATTCCCGAGCAGTACTTC,CASSLTGIPEQYF
.,TRBV4-1,TRBJ2-7,.,TGCGCCAGCAGCCGAGGGGGCGGGGGGACGAGCTACGAGCAGTACTTC,CASSRGGGGTSYEQYF
.,TRBV5-1,TRBJ2-5,TRBD1,TGCGCCAGCAGCTCAGGAAACAGGGGGTTACAAGAGACCCAGTACTTC,CASSSGNRGLQETQYF
.,TRBV27,TRBJ1-5,.,TGTGCCAGCAGTTTATTTCAGGTCGGGCAGCCCCAGCATTTT,CASSLFQVGQPQHF
few,TRBV28,TRBJ1-5,.,TGTGCCAGCAGTTTATCAGGGTCTGGGCAGCCCCAGCATTTT,CASSLSGSGQPQHF
once,TRBV19,TRBJ2-5,.,TGTGCCAGTAGTATTTCGAACAGCCAAGAGACCCAGTACTTC,CASSISNSQETQYF
.,TRBV18,TRBJ1-1,.,TGTGCCAGCTCACCAGGGCTCAACACTGAAGCTTTCTTT,CASSPGLNTEAFF
.,TRBV5-4,TRBJ2-3,.,TGTGCCAGCAGCTTGGACGCAGGGGCCTACACAGATACGCAGTATTTT,CASSLDAGAYTDTQYF
once,TRBV10-2,TRBJ1-4,.,TGCGCCAGCAGTGAGAAGGGGCAGGGGATTGAAAAACTGTTTTTT,CASSEKGQGIEKLFF
.,TRBV6-4,TRBJ1-2,.,TGTGCCAGCAGTGACGGGAGAAGGAGAAATGGCTACACCTTC,CASSDGRRRNGYTF
.,TRBV12-5,TRBJ2-7,.,TGTGCTAGTGGTTTGGTAGGGCCCTCTGTCTTCTTC,CASGLVGPSVFF
.,TRBV27,TRBJ1-4,.,TGTGCCAGCACTCGACAGTTTAATGAAAAACTGTTTTTT,CASTRQFNEKLFF
few,TRBV5-1,TRBJ2-7,.,TGCGCCAGCAGCTTTGCCCAGGGAGGCTCCTACGAGCAGTACTTC,CASSFAQGGSYEQYF
.,TRBV13,TRBJ2-7,.,TGTGCCAGCAGCTTAGGCTTAGGGACCTACGAGCAGTACTTC,CASSLGLGTYEQYF
.,TRBV18,TRBJ1-5,.,TGTGCCAGCTCACCACGGGATGGTCAGCCCCAGCATTTT,CASSPRDGQPQHF
.,TRBV11-2,TRBJ2-1,TRBD2,TGTGCCAGCAGCCCGCGGGACTACCTCTACAATGAGCAGTTCTTC,CASSPRDYLYNEQFF
.,TRBV18,TRBJ2-5,.,TGTGCCAGCTCACCGGCAGAAGAGACCCAGTACTTC,CASSPAEETQYF
.,TRBV6-6,TRBJ1-5,.,TGTGCCAGCAGTTACTCAGGGCTAGGCAATCAGCCCCAGCATTTT,CASSYSGLGNQPQHF
.,TRBV6-5,TRBJ1-5,TRBD1,TGTGCCAGCAGTTACTCGGGACAGGCCGATCAGCCCCAGCATTTT,CASSYSGQADQPQHF
.,TRBV5-5,TRBJ2-2,TRBD2,TGTGCCAGCAGCTCGGGACTAGCGCGAACCGGGGAGCTGTTTTTT,CASSSGLARTGELFF
.,TRBV25-1,TRBJ1-1,TRBD1,TGTGCCAGCAGTGCTTCAGGGGGAGCTTTCTTT,CASSASGGAFF
.,TRBV6-5,TRBJ1-1,.,TGTGCCAGCAGTTACTCTAAGAACACTGAAGCTTTCTTT,CASSYSKNTEAFF
.,TRBV30,TRBJ2-7,TRBD1,TGTGCCTGGAGTGTAAAACTTGGGGGACAGGGGAGGGAGCAGTACTTC,CAWSVKLGGQGREQYF
.,TRBV6-1,TRBJ1-4,.,TGTGCCAGCAGTCGCTGGGGGAGAAATGAAAAACTGTTTTTT,CASSRWGRNEKLFF
once,TRBV5-5,TRBJ1-2,.,TGTGCCAGCAGCTTGTTGGGTAACTATGGCTACACCTTC,CASSLLGNYGYTF
.,TRBV14,TRBJ2-1,.,TGTGCCAGCAGTCAAAGGACCTTCTACAATGAGCAGTTCTTC,CASSQRTFYNEQFF
.,TRBV11-3,TRBJ2-1,.,TGTGCCAGCAGCTTAGGAGGGAGCTCCTACAATGAGCAGTTCTTC,CASSLGGSSYNEQFF
.,TRBV9,TRBJ2-7,.,TGTGCCAGCAGCGTGACAAGCTCCTACGAGCAGTACTTC,CASSVTSSYEQYF
.,TRBV2,TRBJ1-1,.,TGTGCCAGCACCCAGGCGTTACTGAACACTGAAGCTTTCTTT,CASTQALLNTEAFF
.,TRBV18,TRBJ2-7,.,TGTGCCAGCTCAGAGAGGGACTGGCCCTACGAGCAGTACTTC,CASSERDWPYEQYF
few,TRBV11-2,TRBJ2-1,.,TGTGCCAGCAGCTTCTGGGGTGGGGAAAGTGAGCAGTTCTTC,CASSFWGGESEQFF
.,TRBV9,TRBJ2-2,.,TGTGCCAGCAGCGTAGATCAGGGATGGGGTTCCGGGGAGCTGTTTTTT,CASSVDQGWGSGELFF
.,TRBV9,TRBJ1-2,.,TGTGCCAGCAGCGTAGGGCTGGGAAGGGGTCTTGGCTACACCTTC,CASSVGLGRGLGYTF
once,TRBV20-1,TRBJ1-2,.,TGCAGTGCTAGCATCCGAGGGAGCTACACCTTC,CSASIRGSYTF
.,TRBV7-3,TRBJ2-1,TRBD2,TGTGCCAGCAGCCCTAGCGGGAGCTCCTACAATGAGCAGTTCTTC,CASSPSGSSYNEQFF
.,TRBV2,TRBJ2-1,.,TGTGCCAGCAGTGGGTCTAGACTGGTCTCCTACAATGAGCAGTTCTTC,CASSGSRLVSYNEQFF